This TCR beta chain is drawn from a study of blood T cell repertoires in COVID-19 (dated by TCRdb to 2020 to 2022). Study-level background: The collaborator samples originated in the United States, Italy and Spain and spanned the acute and convalescent phases of COVID-19. Where available, HLA class I and class II types were obtained from metadata supplied by the sample provider rather than from assay-based typing. Samples came from the ongoing ImmuneRACE study (first 160 participants) plus 1,254 subjects from 6 global collaborators. The prospective study material was composed of cDNA or gDNA derived from T cells, B-cell-depleted T cells, or PBMCs. The repertoires were released in a freely available public database intended as a resource for research on the immune response to SARS-CoV-2. The dataset comprised deeply sampled blood TCRbeta repertoires from subjects exposed to, actively infected with, or recovered from COVID-19. The sample metadata nearly always contained a de-identified subject ID, COVID-19 status, age in years and sex.

The CDR3 spans 19 residues, from the cysteine through the phenylalanine. Here the CDR3 DNA is all that survives: 57 bases in frame from base 1. V and J are trimmed by 4 bases and 5 bases, and the gene matches miss 19 bases of the junction. Based on the germline V gene, the CDR1 and CDR2 sequences are SGHAT and FQNNGV. The collaborating institutions used their own protocols to collect whole blood in K2EDTA tubes. For TCRbeta analysis, collaborator samples were shipped as frozen whole blood, as isolated PBMCs, or as DNA extracted from either sample type. TCRbeta CDR3 regions were amplified from genomic DNA using the immunoSEQ Assay, a bias-controlled multiplex PCR. Under the source paper's analysis protocol: Within the assay, amplification of reference gene primers was used to estimate how many nucleated cells each sample contained. Sequence reads were collapsed and filtered to measure the absolute abundance of every unique TCRbeta CDR3 rearrangement. For each sample, productive Simpson clonality was calculated by taking the square root of Simpson's diversity index across productive rearrangements. TCRdb re-hosts the immuneACCESS table, in-frame sequences only. Its copies lack some clones; in the studies checked, an unresolved V gene accounts for under half of them, and the cause for the rest is not known. V, J and clone size were drawn from that table, and D and trimming were deduced from the DNA. The sample records some 61,000 clones, 80% to 90% of which are singletons. Of the sample, over 1.5% is held by the ten largest clones.

Overall study results and their limits: The quantity of clinical and demographic metadata differed by source and by participant and was supplied without curation.

About this clone itself: Its antigen is currently not known. Base qualities are not recorded, but no much larger clone differs from it by a single base.

The receptor comes from a man in his fifties or sixties with acute or convalescent COVID-19. The chain links TRBV11-2 with TRBJ1-3; 8 bases in the middle match TRBD1. The sample was peripheral blood. The nucleotide sequence is TGTGCCAGCAGCTCCCGGGGGGCAGGGGGCGTCGAATTTCGAAACACCATATATTTT. It translates as CASSSRGAGGVEFRNTIYF.